Below are 19 T cell receptor beta chains sequenced from a single sample in a study of cytomegalovirus exposure and HLA in healthy donors. The PCR was carried out with 60 Vbeta primers and 13 Jbeta primers. Data came from immunoSEQ multiplex PCR; TCRdb stores just in-frame clones and leaves some out. The table lists approximately 150,000 clones, roughly 80% of them singletons. Material for sequencing was PBMCs. These receptors were collected from a female donor in good health and CMV-seronegative.

V is TRBV7-9 and J is TRBJ2-1; perhaps TRBD2 as D (5 bases). This CDR3 region has 16 residues. Trimming pared 5 bases from V and 1 base from J, leaving 15 bases between. Per the germline V gene, CDR1 is SEHNR and CDR2 is FQNEAQ (reference sequence). This CDR3 reads CASSPPLGGSYNEQFF. In nucleotides, the CDR3 is TGTGCCAGCAGCCCCCCACTAGGTGGATCCTACAATGAGCAGTTCTTC. Combining the CDR3 with reference TRBV7-9 and TRBJ2-1 gives the whole variable domain DTGVSQNPRHKITKRGQNVTFRCDPISEHNRLYWYRQTLGQGPEFLTYFQNEAQLEKSRLLSDRFSAERPKGSFSTLEIQRTEQGDSAMYLCASSPPLGGSYNEQFFGPGTRLTVL.

This chain uses TRBV27 with TRBJ1-3; 7 bases fit TRBD1. CDR1 is MNHEY and CDR2 is SMNVEV in the germline V gene (reference sequence). The CDR3 consists of 12 residues. J lost 7 bases, V lost 4 bases, and 1 base had no gene match. The CDR3 DNA is TGTGCCAGCAGTTCGACAGGGAACACCATATATTTT. Its translation: CASSSTGNTIYF.

V usage is TRBV6-6 and J usage is TRBJ1-1; D is undetermined. This CDR3 has 13 residues. Trimming took 5 bases from V and 3 from J, leaving 10 bases between them. Looked up from germline, CDR1 is MNHNY and CDR2 is SVGAGI (reference sequence). CDR3: CASSQISDTEAFF. In DNA, the CDR3 is TGTGCCAGCAGTCAAATATCGGACACTGAAGCTTTCTTT.

The chain carries TRBV2 and TRBJ1-1; the match to TRBD1 covers 8 bases. V gave up 2 bases and J gave up 11 bases; unmatched junction bases: 10. Germline-derived CDR1 and CDR2 are SNHLY and FYNNEI. The CDR3 spans 14 residues. The CDR3 loop is CASSEIFDRGLAFF. The DNA for the CDR3 is TGTGCCAGCAGTGAAATTTTCGACAGGGGTTTGGCTTTCTTT. Complete variable domain (other parts from reference TRBV2 and TRBJ1-1): EPEVTQTPSHQVTQMGQEVILRCVPISNHLYFYWYRQILGQKVEFLVSFYNNEISEKSEIFDDQFSVERPDGSNFTLKIRSTKLEDSAMYFCASSEIFDRGLAFFGQGTRLTVV.

The CDR3 here is CASKETGLTNYGYTF. The CDR3 bases are TGTGCCAGCAAAGAAACAGGTCTCACAAACTATGGCTACACCTTC. The chain combines TRBV21-1 with TRBJ1-2; the table's D call, TRBD1, has no DNA check behind it. TRBV21-1 has pseudogene status. CDR3 length: 15 amino acids.

This clone was recorded once. V usage is TRBV7-2 and J usage is TRBJ2-3; 9 nucleotides align to TRBD1. V lost 4 bases, J lost 2 bases, and 7 bases stayed unmatched. This CDR3 comprises 16 residues. CDR1 SGHTA and CDR2 FQGNSA come from the germline V gene. Here the CDR3 reads CASSSKLQGATDTQYF. In DNA, the CDR3 is TGTGCCAGCAGCTCAAAGTTACAGGGGGCCACAGATACGCAGTATTTT.

The V gene is TRBV5-4, the J gene TRBJ2-3; TRBD1 is a possible D gene (6 bases). The CDR3 has 15 residues. V was clipped by 4 bases and J by 2 bases, with 14 bases between them. Per the germline V gene, CDR1 is SGHNT and CDR2 is YYREEE (reference sequence). In DNA, the CDR3 is TGTGCCAGCAGCACGAGGACAGTAACCACAGATACGCAGTATTTT. It translates to CASSTRTVTTDTQYF.

The rearrangement links TRBV18 to TRBJ2-7, with D uncertain. Trimming removed 3 bases at V and 0 bases at J, with 12 bases between. CDR3 length equals 15 residues. Germline lookup yields CDR1 KGHSH and CDR2 LQKENI. CDR3 loop: CASSPPTASSYEQYF. The CDR3 region has the DNA TGTGCCAGCTCACCCCCCACCGCGAGCTCCTACGAGCAGTACTTC.

J is TRBJ2-1 and V is TRBV4-1; a weak D match, TRBD2 (6 bases). The CDR3 sequence is 10 residues long. The V gene lost 10 bases and the J gene lost 8 bases, with 9 bases spanning the gap. The V gene's germline CDR1 is MGHRA and CDR2 YSYEKL. CDR3 in amino acids: CATGGYEQFF. The CDR3 nucleotides are TGCGCCACCGGGGGATATGAGCAGTTCTTC.

This chain uses TRBV7-6 with TRBJ1-1; weak D call: TRBD1 (5 bases). Germline loops: CDR1 SGHVS, CDR2 FNYEAQ. V was cut by 5 bases and J by 1 base, with 8 bases left in between. The CDR3 is 13 amino acids. In DNA form, the CDR3 reads TGTGCCAGCAGCCTACAGGAGAACACTGAAGCTTTCTTT. It is translated as CASSLQENTEAFF.

This chain uses TRBV30 with TRBJ2-7; D ambiguous. This CDR3 contains 16 residues. The V and J ends lost 2 bases and 2 bases respectively, with 19 bases between them. Germline values: CDR1 GTSNPN, CDR2 SVGIG (reference sequence). DNA for the CDR3: TGTGCCTGGAGTCCAATCCCTGGCCGTAGCCCCTACGAGCAGTACTTC. The encoded protein is CAWSPIPGRSPYEQYF.

In this sample, this clone turned up a few times. The chain is built from TRBV5-6 and TRBJ1-2; tentatively, D is TRBD1 (5 bases). This CDR3 comprises 13 residues. The V end lost 5 bases, the J end lost 0 bases, and 8 bases lay between the germline ends. Germline loops: CDR1 SGHDT, CDR2 YYEEEE. CDR3 coding DNA: TGTGCCAGCAGGGAGGGACCTAACTATGGCTACACCTTC. Encoded protein: CASREGPNYGYTF.

This clone was detected a few times. This chain connects TRBV5-6 to TRBJ2-7; D remains unclear. Germline CDR1 SGHDT, CDR2 YYEEEE. V lost 4 bases and J lost 2, with 13 bases in between. This CDR3 region has 14 residues. The CDR3 region is CASSVSSYAYEQYF. CDR3 DNA sequence: TGTGCCAGCAGCGTGTCGTCCTACGCCTACGAGCAGTACTTC. Variable domain in full (rest from reference TRBV5-6 and TRBJ2-7): DAGVTQSPTHLIKTRGQQVTLRCSPKSGHDTVSWYQQALGQGPQFIFQYYEEEERQRGNFPDRFSGHQFPNYSSELNVNALLLGDSALYLCASSVSSYAYEQYFGPGTRLTVT.

This clone was detected only once. The chain combines TRBV2 with TRBJ2-3; TRBD2 is a possible D gene (6 bases). Germline V gene lookup returns CDR1 SNHLY and CDR2 FYNNEI. This CDR3 has 17 amino acids. Between the trimmed V and J ends, which lost 4 bases and 2 bases, there was a span of 19 bases. CDR3 loop: CASSGPGGSSHTDTQYF. The CDR3 DNA reads TGTGCCAGCAGTGGTCCCGGGGGTAGCAGTCACACAGATACGCAGTATTTT. The full variable domain, in which reference TRBV2 and TRBJ2-3 provide the parts outside the CDR3, is EPEVTQTPSHQVTQMGQEVILRCVPISNHLYFYWYRQILGQKVEFLVSFYNNEISEKSEIFDDQFSVERPDGSNFTLKIRSTKLEDSAMYFCASSGPGGSSHTDTQYFGPGTRLTVL.

The gene calls are TRBV5-6 and TRBJ1-4; D may be TRBD1 (6 bases). The V end was cut by 4 bases, the J end by 0 bases, with 19 bases between. CDR1 is SGHDT and CDR2 is YYEEEE in the germline V gene. The CDR3 length is 18 residues. CDR3 DNA: TGTGCCAGCAGCCAACTACAGGGAAGGGAGACAACTAATGAAAAACTGTTTTTT. The encoded protein is CASSQLQGRETTNEKLFF.

J is TRBJ1-1 and V is TRBV14; D unresolved. V was trimmed by 0 bases and J by 6 bases, leaving 20 bases between them. The CDR3 contains 17 residues. Germline CDR1 SGHDN, CDR2 FVKESK. The CDR3 sequence is CASSQDMGRARFAEAFF. The CDR3 DNA reads TGTGCCAGCAGCCAAGATATGGGGAGGGCCCGATTTGCTGAAGCTTTCTTT.

The gene calls are TRBV21-1 and TRBJ2-1; TRBD2, the table's D call, was not compared with the DNA. TRBV21-1 is shown as a pseudogene. CDR3 length: 16 residues. Written as DNA, the CDR3 is TGTGCCAGCAGCAAAGTCCTGGCGGGGGGCCACAATGAGCAGTTCTTC. This sequence encodes CASSKVLAGGHNEQFF.

This clone appeared a few times. The chain uses TRBV28 and TRBJ1-4; 7 bases match TRBD1. Germline V gene sequence: CDR1 MDHEN, CDR2 SYDVKM. CDR3 length equals 14 residues. Trimming cost V 7 bases and J 8 bases; bases outside gene matches: 10. CDR3 coding DNA: TGTGCCAGCACCTCAAAGGGGGCTGAGGAAAAACTGTTTTTT. Translated: CASTSKGAEEKLFF.

V is TRBV28 and J is TRBJ1-5; D may be TRBD1 (6 bases). The CDR3 runs 15 residues. V dropped 10 bases and J dropped 1 base, with 17 bases sitting between them. Germline V lookup: CDR1 MDHEN, CDR2 SYDVKM. CDR3 region: CATGDIRTSNQPQHF. The CDR3 DNA is TGTGCCACCGGGGACATCAGAACGAGCAATCAGCCCCAGCATTTT. Variable domain in full (rest from reference TRBV28 and TRBJ1-5): DVKVTQSSRYLVKRTGEKVFLECVQDMDHENMFWYRQDPGLGLRLIYFSYDVKMKEKGDIPEGYSVSREKKERFSLILESASTNQTSMYLCATGDIRTSNQPQHFGDGTRLSIL.